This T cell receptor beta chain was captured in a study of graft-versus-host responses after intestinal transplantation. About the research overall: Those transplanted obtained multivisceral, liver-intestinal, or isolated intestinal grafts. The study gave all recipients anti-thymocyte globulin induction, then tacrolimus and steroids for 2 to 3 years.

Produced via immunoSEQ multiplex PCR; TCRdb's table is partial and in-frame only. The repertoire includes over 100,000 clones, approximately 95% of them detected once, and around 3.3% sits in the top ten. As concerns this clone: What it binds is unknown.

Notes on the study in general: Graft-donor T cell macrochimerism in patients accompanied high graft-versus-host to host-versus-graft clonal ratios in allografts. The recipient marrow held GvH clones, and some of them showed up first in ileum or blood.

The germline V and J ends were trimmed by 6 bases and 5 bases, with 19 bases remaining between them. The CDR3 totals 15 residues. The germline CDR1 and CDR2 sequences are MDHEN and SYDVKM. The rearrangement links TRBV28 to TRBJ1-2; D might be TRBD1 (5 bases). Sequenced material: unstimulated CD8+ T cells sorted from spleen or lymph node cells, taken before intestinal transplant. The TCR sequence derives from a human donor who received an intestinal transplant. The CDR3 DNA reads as TGTGCCAGCAGAGCCTGGGCCAGGGTAAATTATGGCTACACCTTC. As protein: CASRAWARVNYGYTF.